Below are 2 T cell receptor beta chains sequenced from a single sample in a study of blood T cells in healthy people across ages. Together with a sample-barcoded 5' primer, a J-beta primer mix was included in a second PCR lasting about 7 to 12 cycles. TCRdb reprocessed the 5' RACE reads via MiXCR and lists one record per CDR3 protein. The sample lists 550,000 to 650,000 distinct CDR3 sequences, approximately 30% occurring once. The specimen was blood. These TCRs come from a woman aged 80 or over in good health.

This clonotype showed up many times. The chain joins TRBV10-3 to TRBJ2-6; maybe TRBD2 (6 bases). CDR1 and CDR2 (germline): ENHRY, SYGVKD. This CDR3 has 18 amino acids. Trimming pared 0 bases from V and 0 bases from J, leaving 12 bases between. The chain's CDR3 is CAISESRGRNSGANVLTF. The CDR3 DNA reads TGTGCCATCAGTGAGTCGCGGGGCCGAAACTCTGGGGCCAACGTCCTGACTTTC.

About this clonotype: Germline is not matched at one junction end, which may reflect a read error. The gene calls are TRBV14 and TRBJ1-2, with 8 bases matching TRBD1. The CDR3 runs to 15 residues. Germline V gene data show CDR1 as SGHDN and CDR2 as FVKESK. CDR3 protein: CTSSPLAGGFYGYTF. CDR3 nucleotide sequence: TGTACCAGCAGCCCGTTGGCAGGGGGCTTCTATGGCTACACCTTC.